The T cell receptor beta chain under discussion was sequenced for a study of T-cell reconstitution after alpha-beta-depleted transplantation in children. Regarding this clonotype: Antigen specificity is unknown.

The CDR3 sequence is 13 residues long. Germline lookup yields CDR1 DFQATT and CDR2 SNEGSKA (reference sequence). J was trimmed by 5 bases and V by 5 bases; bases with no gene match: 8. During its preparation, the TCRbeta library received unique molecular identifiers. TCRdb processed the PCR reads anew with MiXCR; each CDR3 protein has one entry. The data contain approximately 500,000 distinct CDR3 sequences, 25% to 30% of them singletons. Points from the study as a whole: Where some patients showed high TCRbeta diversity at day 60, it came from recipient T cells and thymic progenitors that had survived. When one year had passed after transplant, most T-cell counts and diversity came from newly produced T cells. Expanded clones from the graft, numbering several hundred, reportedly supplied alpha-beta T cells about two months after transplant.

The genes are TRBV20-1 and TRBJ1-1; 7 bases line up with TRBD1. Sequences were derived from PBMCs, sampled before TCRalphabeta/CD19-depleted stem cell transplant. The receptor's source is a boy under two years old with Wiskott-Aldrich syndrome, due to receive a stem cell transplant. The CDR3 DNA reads TGCAGTGCTTCCAGGGGGTCTTGGACTGAAGCTTTCTTT. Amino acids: CSASRGSWTEAFF.